Here is one TCR beta chain with its context. Its antigen remains unidentified. This table comes from immunoSEQ multiplex PCR, and its TCRdb copy is limited to in-frame clones, with some not included. Of approximately 81,000 clones in the sample, 75% to 85% were seen once. The record originates from a study of a mutant IDH1 vaccine in newly diagnosed glioma. The overall study: Administration of eight vaccinations to patients took place in weeks 1, 3, 5, 7, 11, 15, 19, 23. With temozolomide cycles, or 4-6 weeks after radiotherapy alone, vaccination was started. Earlier treatment was radiotherapy, temozolomide, or both, with most getting both.

Stated time point: week 23, last vaccination. All doses held 300 ug of mutant IDH1 20-mer peptide, with topical imiquimod. This CDR3 region has 17 residues. Per germline, CDR1 SGHNT and CDR2 YYREEE (reference sequence). Trimming took 0 bases from V and 4 from J, leaving 16 bases between them. Study findings and constraints: No link was apparently found between pseudoprogression and changes in top peripheral T cell clonotypes.

V usage is TRBV5-4 and J usage is TRBJ2-2; D possibly uses TRBD1 or TRBD2 (6 bases each). The sequence was obtained from a man aged 25-40 years with glioma. Some clones in this sample may be carry-over from other donors' samples. The source was PBMCs, collected from a glioma patient whose treatment included an IDH1 peptide vaccine. CDR3 in amino acids: CASSLGGSGGGTGELFF. CDR3 bases: TGTGCCAGCAGCTTGGGTGGTTCCGGGGGCGGCACCGGGGAGCTGTTTTTT.